This entry concerns a single T cell receptor beta chain. Its specificity is unknown. PCR involved 60 Vbeta and 13 Jbeta primers. The protocol was immunoSEQ multiplex PCR, while the TCRdb copy is restricted to in-frame clones and leaves out a portion. The data hold 120,000 or so clones, with roughly 78% observed a single time. The data are from a study of cytomegalovirus exposure and HLA in healthy donors. For the study at large: Some 85 million unique TCRs, all from HLA-typed donors, were included in an early release of the data.

The CDR3 runs to 17 residues. Germline V gene data show CDR1 as SGHAT and CDR2 as FQNNGV. The V and J ends lost 4 bases and 2 bases, in that order; junction bases with no gene match: 13. General study findings and limits: TRBV6-2, TRBV6-3 and other indistinguishable V segments were excluded.

Input material: PBMCs. The chain has TRBV11-2 and TRBJ1-1, with TRBD1 matching over 7 bases. The sequence was obtained from a young man in good health and CMV-seronegative. CDR3 loop: CASSYDRARWFNTEAFF. Written as DNA, the CDR3 is TGTGCCAGCAGCTACGACAGGGCCCGGTGGTTTAACACTGAAGCTTTCTTT.